The entry below describes one T cell receptor beta chain. Its antigen is still unknown. The input lacks base qualities; no much larger clone sits a single base away. PBMCs were isolated by Ficoll-Paque density gradient centrifugation. Instrument on record: Illumina NovaSeq 6000. Using 5'RACE with constant-segment primers, TCRalpha and TCRbeta cDNA libraries were constructed, with sample barcodes and unique molecular identifiers added in the process. RNA was extracted from every sample with Trizol reagent. Libraries were amplified in two PCR steps, with a second sample barcode and Illumina TruSeq adapters added in the second step. Sequencing of the libraries was done on an Illumina NovaSeq, producing 2 x 150 bp paired-end reads. The original methods were these. The reads were demultiplexed and collapsed into UMI-guided consensus sequences using migec v1.2.7. With mixcr v2.1.11, UMI consensuses were aligned to TRA and TRB V and J templates and assembled into clonotypes. Clonotypes were classified as expanded or contracted when called significant by both edgeR and NoisET, with noise models trained on biological replicates. For edgeR calls, the cutoffs were a false discovery rate-adjusted p below 0.01 and a log2 fold-change threshold of 1. As an exploratory analysis of dynamics, max-normalized trajectories of the 1000 most abundant clonotypes were examined by PCA with hierarchical clustering. The CD4 or CD8 phenotype of responding clones was assigned using the separately sequenced CD4+ and CD8+ repertoires. The public sequencing data were trimmed at Q25 with fastp and processed into clonotypes with MiXCR by TCRdb, which kept only in-frame beta chains. One record per CDR3 amino acid sequence lists the most common genes and DNA. The V and J calls follow TCRdb's processing rather than the paper's. The sample table records about 320,000 distinct CDR3 sequences; 14% of these occur just once. The top ten clonotypes cover around 20% of the sample.

Trimming takes 4 bases from V and 5 bases from J, and the germline ends sit 17 bases apart. Looking up the germline V gene yields CDR1 SQVTM and CDR2 ANQGSEA. From the cysteine up to the phenylalanine, the CDR3 has a length of 14 residues. The sequence is cut down to CDR3 DNA, 42 bases in frame from base 1. The data derive from a study of T-cell memory formation after mild COVID-19 (dated by TCRdb to about 2021). Study-level background: TCR sequence clusters from the two donors were found to be largely donor specific. T-cell clones expanding and contracting after mild COVID-19 in two donors were tracked by longitudinal TCRalpha and TCRbeta repertoire sequencing. Two young, previously healthy adult volunteers made up the cohort, one male and one female.

Broad study findings and their caveats: From day 15 to 85, contracting clones showed balanced CD4/CD8 phenotypes, whereas a second wave of clones that expanded from day 15 to 37 leaned towards CD4+. Whether the second-wave clones peaking on day 37 were SARS-CoV-2 specific was not confirmed. Some responding clones were detected in pre-infection memory, suggesting pre-existing cross-reactive memory T cells joined the SARS-CoV-2 response. Only two mild cases were covered in the study, and larger cohorts including severe cases with pre-infection samples were considered necessary. Contracting CD4+ clones were located mainly in the CM and EM memory subsets, whereas CD8+ clones were found to be enriched in EMRA.

Sample: PBMCs or a T cell subset sorted from them (not recorded which). This TCR was recovered from a man aged 18 to 30 who had mild COVID-19 (a few samples of this study predate the infection). The sample titles of this study are shuffled in the database, so cell type and time point are left out; the donor was told from shared clones. The chain is encoded by TRBV29-1 joined to TRBJ1-1; the best D guess is TRBD1, with 6 bases matching. The CDR3 protein: CSVAFRGRGTEAFF. The DNA sequence is given as TGCAGCGTTGCGTTCCGGGGGCGCGGGACTGAAGCTTTCTTT. The reference TRBV29-1 and TRBJ1-1 proteins fill in what lies around the CDR3, so the full variable domain reads SAVISQKPSRDICQRGTSLTIQCQVDSQVTMMFWYRQQPGQSLTLIATANQGSEATYESGFVIDKFPISRPNLTFSTLTVSNMSPEDSSIYLCSVAFRGRGTEAFFGQGTRLTVV.